This T cell receptor beta chain appears in the sequencing data of a study of T cell responses to AZD1222 COVID-19 vaccine. TCRdb's copy holds only in-frame clones and misses some; the assay was immunoSEQ multiplex PCR. The top ten hold roughly 12% of the sample, which has 90,000 to 110,000 clones, approximately 86% seen once. This CDR3 contains 13 residues. Per germline, CDR1 SGHAT and CDR2 FQNNGV. Trimming removed 5 bases from V and 2 bases from J, with 9 bases in between. The chain employs TRBV11-2 and TRBJ1-2; D is unresolved. The TCR was taken from an adult in good health. The sample consisted of peripheral blood, taken on day 0 of MenACWY control vaccination. The CDR3 DNA sequence: TGTGCCAGCAGCCTGCCTGGGAACTATGGCTACACCTTC. Translated, it gives CASSLPGNYGYTF.